This TCR beta chain stems from a study of T cells after yellow fever vaccination. This clonotype appeared many times. TCRdb fed the 5' RACE reads into MiXCR, producing one record per CDR3 protein. The data contain about 160,000 distinct CDR3 sequences, 5.5% to 7.5% of them singletons. V was shortened by 2 bases and J by 6 bases, with 21 bases between the two germline ends. CDR1 is SGHTA and CDR2 is FQGNSA in the germline V gene. CDR3 length: 17 amino acids. The input for sequencing was CD4+ T cells sorted from PBMCs, taken around 5 days after the first yellow fever vaccination. The chain couples TRBV7-2 to TRBJ2-3, with D maybe TRBD2 (7 bases). The receptor was derived from a man in his late teens or twenties who received the YFV17D yellow fever vaccine. CDR3: CASSLLKTGGSTDTQYF. CDR3 nucleotides: TGTGCCAGCAGCTTACTTAAGACGGGGGGCAGTACGGATACGCAGTATTTT.